This section outlines one T cell receptor beta chain sequence together with its context. One end of the junction varies from germline; a read error may be responsible. In the study's own analysis: Cell counts per sample came from amplifying reference gene primers. Libraries were prepared by immunoSEQ multiplex PCR; TCRdb keeps only in-frame clonotypes and omits some of them. V and J calls and clone size are copied from that table; D and trimming were computed from the DNA. The top ten hold roughly 7.6% of the sample, which has 200,000 to 250,000 clones, under 90% seen once. The record originates from a study of blood T cell repertoires in COVID-19. About the study: The United States, Italy and Spain supplied acute and convalescent COVID-19 samples. Sources were T cells, B-cell-depleted T cells, or PBMCs; the material itself was cDNA or gDNA.

There are 13 residues in the CDR3. In germline, CDR1 is SNHLY, CDR2 FYNNEI. Patients of the Seattle cohort, enrolled during active infection, were followed longitudinally. Sequenced material: peripheral blood. The genes are TRBV2 and TRBJ2-1; the D is unclear. This sequence was found in a woman older than 75 with COVID-19, enrolled during active disease. This CDR3 reads CVSRPLPDNEQFF. In DNA, the CDR3 is TGTGTCAGCCGCCCACTCCCCGACAATGAGCAGTTCTTC.